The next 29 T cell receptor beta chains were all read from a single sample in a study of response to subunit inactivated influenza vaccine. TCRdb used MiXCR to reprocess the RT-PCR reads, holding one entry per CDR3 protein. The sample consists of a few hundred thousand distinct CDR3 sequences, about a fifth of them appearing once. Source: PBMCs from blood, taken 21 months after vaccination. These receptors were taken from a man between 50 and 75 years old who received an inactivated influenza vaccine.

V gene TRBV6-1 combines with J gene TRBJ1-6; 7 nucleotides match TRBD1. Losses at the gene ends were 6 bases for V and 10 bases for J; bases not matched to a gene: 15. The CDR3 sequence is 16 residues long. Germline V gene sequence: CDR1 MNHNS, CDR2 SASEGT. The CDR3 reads CASSLGTAAFGSPLHF. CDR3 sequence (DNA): TGTGCCAGCAGCCTCGGGACAGCGGCATTTGGATCACCCCTCCACTTT.

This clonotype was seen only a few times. The CDR3: CASSPPGFTEAFF. In DNA, the CDR3 is TGCGCCAGCAGCCCCCCGGGTTTCACTGAAGCTTTCTTT. This chain joins TRBV4-1 and TRBJ1-1; the D is unclear. Trimming left V 4 bases short and J 4 bases short, with 10 bases between. Per germline, CDR1 MGHRA and CDR2 YSYEKL. The CDR3 sequence is 13 residues long.

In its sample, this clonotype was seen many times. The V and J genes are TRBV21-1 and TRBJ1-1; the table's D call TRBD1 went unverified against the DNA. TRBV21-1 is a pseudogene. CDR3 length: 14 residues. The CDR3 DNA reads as TGTGCCAGCAGCAAAGAACAGGTGAACACTGAAGCTTTCTTT. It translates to CASSKEQVNTEAFF.

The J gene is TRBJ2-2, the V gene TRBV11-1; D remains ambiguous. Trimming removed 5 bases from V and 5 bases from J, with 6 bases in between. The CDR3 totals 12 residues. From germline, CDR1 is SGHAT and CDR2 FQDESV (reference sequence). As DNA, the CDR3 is TGTGCCAGCAGCAGGGAAACCGGGGAGCTGTTTTTT. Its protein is CASSRETGELFF. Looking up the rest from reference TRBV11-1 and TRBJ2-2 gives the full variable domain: EAEVAQSPRYKITEKSQAVAFWCDPISGHATLYWYRQILGQGPELLVQFQDESVVDDSQLPKDRFSAERLKGVDSTLKIQPAELGDSAMYLCASSRETGELFFGEGSRLTVL.

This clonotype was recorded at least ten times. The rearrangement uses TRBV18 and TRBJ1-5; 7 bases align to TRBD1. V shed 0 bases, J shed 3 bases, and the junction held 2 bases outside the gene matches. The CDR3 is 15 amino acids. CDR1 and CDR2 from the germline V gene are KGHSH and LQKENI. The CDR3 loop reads CASSPPGGFNQPQHF. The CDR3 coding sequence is TGTGCCAGCTCACCACCAGGGGGCTTCAATCAGCCCCAGCATTTT.

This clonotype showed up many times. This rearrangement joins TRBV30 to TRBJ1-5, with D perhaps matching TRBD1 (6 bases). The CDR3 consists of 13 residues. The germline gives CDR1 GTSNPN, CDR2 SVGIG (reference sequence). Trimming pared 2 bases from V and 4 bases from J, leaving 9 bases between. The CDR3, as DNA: TGTGCCTGGAGTATCCAGGGGAATCAGCCCCAGCATTTT. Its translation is CAWSIQGNQPQHF.

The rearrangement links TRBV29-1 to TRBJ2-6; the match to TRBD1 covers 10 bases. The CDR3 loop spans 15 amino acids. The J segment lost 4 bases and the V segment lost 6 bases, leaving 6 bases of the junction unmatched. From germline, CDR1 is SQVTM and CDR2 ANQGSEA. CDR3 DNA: TGCAGCGTCGGGACAGGGGCTCTAGGGGCCAACGTCCTGACTTTC. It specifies CSVGTGALGANVLTF.

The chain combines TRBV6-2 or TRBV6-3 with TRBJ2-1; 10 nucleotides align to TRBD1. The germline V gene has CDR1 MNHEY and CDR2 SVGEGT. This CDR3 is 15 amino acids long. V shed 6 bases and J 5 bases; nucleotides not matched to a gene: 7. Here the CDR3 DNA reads TGTGCCAGCAGGCGGGGACAGGGGACCCACAATGAGCAGTTCTTC. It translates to CASRRGQGTHNEQFF.

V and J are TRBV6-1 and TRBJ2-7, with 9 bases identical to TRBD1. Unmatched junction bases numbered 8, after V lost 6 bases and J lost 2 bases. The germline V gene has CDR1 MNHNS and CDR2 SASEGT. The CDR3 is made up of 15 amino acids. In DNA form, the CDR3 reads TGTGCCAGCAGACCCTCCGGGACAGGGACCTACGAGCAGTACTTC. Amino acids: CASRPSGTGTYEQYF.

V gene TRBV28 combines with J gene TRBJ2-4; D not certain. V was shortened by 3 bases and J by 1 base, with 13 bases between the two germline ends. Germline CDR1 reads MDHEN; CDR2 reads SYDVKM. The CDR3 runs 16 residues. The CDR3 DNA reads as TGTGCCAGCAGTTTCTACCCGGTTCTCGCCAAAAACATTCAGTACTTC. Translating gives CASSFYPVLAKNIQYF.

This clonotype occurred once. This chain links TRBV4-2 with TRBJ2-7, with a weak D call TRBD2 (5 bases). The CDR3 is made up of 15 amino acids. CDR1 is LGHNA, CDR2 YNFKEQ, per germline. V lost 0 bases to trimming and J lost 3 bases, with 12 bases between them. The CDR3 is CASSQESSGDYEQYF. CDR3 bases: TGTGCCAGCAGCCAAGAATCGAGCGGCGACTACGAGCAGTACTTC.

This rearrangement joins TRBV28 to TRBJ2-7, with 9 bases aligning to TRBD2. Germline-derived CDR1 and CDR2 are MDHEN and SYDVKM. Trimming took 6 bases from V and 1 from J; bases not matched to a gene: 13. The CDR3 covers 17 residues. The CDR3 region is CASRGSGSVPSSYEQYF. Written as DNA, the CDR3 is TGTGCCAGCAGGGGTAGCGGGAGTGTGCCTTCTTCCTACGAGCAGTACTTC.

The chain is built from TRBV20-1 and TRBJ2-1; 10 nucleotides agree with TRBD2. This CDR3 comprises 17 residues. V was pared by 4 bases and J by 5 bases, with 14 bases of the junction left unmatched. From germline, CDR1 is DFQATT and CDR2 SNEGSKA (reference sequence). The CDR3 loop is CSAIPGLASNPHNEQFF. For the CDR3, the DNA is TGCAGTGCTATCCCGGGACTAGCGTCAAACCCCCACAATGAGCAGTTCTTC.

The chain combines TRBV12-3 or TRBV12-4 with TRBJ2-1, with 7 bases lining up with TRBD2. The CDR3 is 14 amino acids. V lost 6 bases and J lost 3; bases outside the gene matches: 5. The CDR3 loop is CASSPRDYYNEQFF. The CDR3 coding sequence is TGTGCCAGCAGCCCCCGGGACTACTACAATGAGCAGTTCTTC.

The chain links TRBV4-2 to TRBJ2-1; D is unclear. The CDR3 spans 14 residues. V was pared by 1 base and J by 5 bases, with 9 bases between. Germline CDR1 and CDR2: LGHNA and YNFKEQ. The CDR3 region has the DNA TGTGCCAGCAGCCAAGGGCGGCCTGACAATGAGCAGTTCTTC. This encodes CASSQGRPDNEQFF.

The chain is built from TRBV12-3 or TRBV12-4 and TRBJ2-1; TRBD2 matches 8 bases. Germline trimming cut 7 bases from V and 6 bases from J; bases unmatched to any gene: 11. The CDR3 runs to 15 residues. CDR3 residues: CASKLADLLRNEQFF. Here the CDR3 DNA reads TGTGCCAGCAAACTAGCGGACCTACTGCGCAATGAGCAGTTCTTC.

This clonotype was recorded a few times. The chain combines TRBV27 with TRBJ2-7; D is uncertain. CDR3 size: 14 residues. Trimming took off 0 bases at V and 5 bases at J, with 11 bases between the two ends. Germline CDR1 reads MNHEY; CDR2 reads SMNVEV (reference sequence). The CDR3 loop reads CASSLSPLGHEQYF. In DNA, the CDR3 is TGTGCCAGCAGTTTATCTCCGCTAGGACACGAGCAGTACTTC.

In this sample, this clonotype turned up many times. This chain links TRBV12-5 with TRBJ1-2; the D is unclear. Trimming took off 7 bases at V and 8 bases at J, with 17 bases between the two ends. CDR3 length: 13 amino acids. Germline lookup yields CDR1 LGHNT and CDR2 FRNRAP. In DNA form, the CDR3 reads TGTGCTAGTGCCCCCGGAGACGTTCGCGGCTACACCTTC. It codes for CASAPGDVRGYTF. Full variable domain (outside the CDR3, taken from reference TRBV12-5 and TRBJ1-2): DARVTQTPRHKVTEMGQEVTMRCQPILGHNTVFWYRQTMMQGLELLAYFRNRAPLDDSGMPKDRFSAEMPDATLATLKIQPSEPRDSAVYFCASAPGDVRGYTFGSGTRLTVV.

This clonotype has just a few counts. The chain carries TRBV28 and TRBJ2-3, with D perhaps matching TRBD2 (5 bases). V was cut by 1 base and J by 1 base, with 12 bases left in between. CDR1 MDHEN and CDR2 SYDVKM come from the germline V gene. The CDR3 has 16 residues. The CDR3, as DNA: TGTGCCAGCAGTTTATTCGGCGGAGGAGGCACAGATACGCAGTATTTT. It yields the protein CASSLFGGGGTDTQYF.

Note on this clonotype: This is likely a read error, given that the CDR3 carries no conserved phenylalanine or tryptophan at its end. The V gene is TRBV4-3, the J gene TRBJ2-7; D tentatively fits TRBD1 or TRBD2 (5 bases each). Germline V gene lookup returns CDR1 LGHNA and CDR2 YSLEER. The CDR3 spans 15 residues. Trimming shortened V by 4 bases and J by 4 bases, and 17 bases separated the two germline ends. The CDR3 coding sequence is TGCGCCAGCAGCCGAGGGGTCAATTCTTTGTACGAGCAGTACTCC. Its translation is CASSRGVNSLYEQYS.

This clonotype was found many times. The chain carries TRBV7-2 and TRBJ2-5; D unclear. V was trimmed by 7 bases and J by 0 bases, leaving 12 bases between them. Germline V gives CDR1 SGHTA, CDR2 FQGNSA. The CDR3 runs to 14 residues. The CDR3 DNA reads TGTGCCAGCAAAAAGGCAGTGTACCAAGAGACCCAGTACTTC. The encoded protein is CASKKAVYQETQYF. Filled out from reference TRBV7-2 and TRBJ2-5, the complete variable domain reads GAGVSQSPSNKVTEKGKDVELRCDPISGHTALYWYRQSLGQGLEFLIYFQGNSAPDKSGLPSDRFSAERTGGSVSTLTIQRTQQEDSAVYLCASKKAVYQETQYFGPGTRLLVL.

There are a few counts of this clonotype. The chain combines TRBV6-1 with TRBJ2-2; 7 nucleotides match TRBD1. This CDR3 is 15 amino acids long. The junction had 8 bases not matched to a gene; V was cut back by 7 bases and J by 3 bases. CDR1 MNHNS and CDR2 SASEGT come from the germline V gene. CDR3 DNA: TGTGCCAGCAATACACGACAGGGAGACACCGGGGAGCTGTTTTTT. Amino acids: CASNTRQGDTGELFF.

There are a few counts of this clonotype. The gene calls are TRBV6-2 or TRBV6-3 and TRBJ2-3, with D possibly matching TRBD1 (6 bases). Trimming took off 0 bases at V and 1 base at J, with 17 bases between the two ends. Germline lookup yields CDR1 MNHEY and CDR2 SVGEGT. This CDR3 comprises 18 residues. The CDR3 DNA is TGTGCCAGCAGTTACTCTCGAGGTAGCAGGGGAGGCACAGATACGCAGTATTTT. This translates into CASSYSRGSRGGTDTQYF.

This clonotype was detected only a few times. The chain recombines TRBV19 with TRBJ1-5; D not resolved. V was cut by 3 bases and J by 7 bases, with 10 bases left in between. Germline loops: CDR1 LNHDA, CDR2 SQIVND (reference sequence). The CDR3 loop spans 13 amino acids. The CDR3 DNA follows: TGTGCCAGTAGTATGGGTGGTTGGCAGCCCCAGCATTTT. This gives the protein CASSMGGWQPQHF.

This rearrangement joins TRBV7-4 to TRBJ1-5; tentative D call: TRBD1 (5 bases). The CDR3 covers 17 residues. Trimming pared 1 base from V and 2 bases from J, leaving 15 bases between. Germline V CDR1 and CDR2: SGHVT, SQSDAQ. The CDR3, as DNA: TGTGCCAGCAGCTTAGTGGGGCGGGGGATCGGCAATCAGCCCCAGCATTTT. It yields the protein CASSLVGRGIGNQPQHF. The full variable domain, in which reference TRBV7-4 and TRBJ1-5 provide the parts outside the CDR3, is GAGVSQSPRYKVAKRGRDVALRCDSISGHVTLYWYRQTLGQGSEVLTYSQSDAQRDKSGRPSGRFSAERPERSVSTLKIQRTEQGDSAVYLCASSLVGRGIGNQPQHFGDGTRLSIL.

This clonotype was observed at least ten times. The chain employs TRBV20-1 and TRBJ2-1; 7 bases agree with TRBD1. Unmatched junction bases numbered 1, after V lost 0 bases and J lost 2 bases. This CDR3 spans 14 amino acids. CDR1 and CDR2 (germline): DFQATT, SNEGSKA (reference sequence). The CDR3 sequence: CSAREGQTYNEQFF. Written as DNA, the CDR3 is TGCAGTGCTAGAGAGGGACAGACCTACAATGAGCAGTTCTTC.

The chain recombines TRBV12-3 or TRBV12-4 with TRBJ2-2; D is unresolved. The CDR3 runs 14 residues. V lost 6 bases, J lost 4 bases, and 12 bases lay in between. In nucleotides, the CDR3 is TGTGCCAGCAGCCAGACCCCGGGCACCGGGGAGCTGTTTTTT. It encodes CASSQTPGTGELFF.

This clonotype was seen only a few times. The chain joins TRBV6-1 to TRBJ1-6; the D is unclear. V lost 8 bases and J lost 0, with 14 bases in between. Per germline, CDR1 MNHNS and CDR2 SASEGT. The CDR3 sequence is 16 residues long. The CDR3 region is CASRPTGDSYNSPLHF. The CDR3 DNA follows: TGTGCCAGCCGCCCGACCGGTGACTCCTATAATTCACCCCTCCACTTT.

CDR3 nucleotide sequence: TGTGCCAGCAGATTACGTAGACAGGGAATATTCTATGGCTACACCTTC. It translates to CASRLRRQGIFYGYTF. V usage is TRBV7-2 and J usage is TRBJ1-2; 7 positions match TRBD1. V was clipped by 6 bases and J by 4 bases; unmatched bases: 14. The CDR3 is 16 residues long. The germline gives CDR1 SGHTA, CDR2 FQGNSA.